This T cell receptor beta chain was profiled in a study of blood T cell repertoires in COVID-19. In the authors' methods: Nucleated cell counts were estimated from reference gene primer amplification. The method was immunoSEQ multiplex PCR; TCRdb's version includes in-frame clones alone and lacks a portion of them. V and J calls plus clone size are reproduced from that table; the DNA served to infer D and trimming. The table lists about 150,000 clones, about 85% of them singletons, with less than 10% in the top ten. Seattle researchers signed up patients amid active infection and tracked them longitudinally. The germline V gene encodes CDR1 KGHSH and CDR2 LQKENI. The V and J ends lost 3 bases and 6 bases, in that order; junction bases with no gene match: 4. The CDR3 sequence is 14 residues long.

The chain recombines TRBV18 with TRBJ2-1, with TRBD1 matching 8 bases. The sequence was collected from a woman aged 60-75 years with COVID-19, enrolled during active disease. The specimen was peripheral blood. The DNA for the CDR3 is TGTGCCAGCTCACCCCAGGACAGGGTCAATGAGCAGTTCTTC. Translating it yields CASSPQDRVNEQFF. The whole variable domain, remainder taken from reference TRBV18 and TRBJ2-1, is NAGVMQNPRHLVRRRGQEARLRCSPMKGHSHVYWYRQLPEEGLKFMVYLQKENIIDESGMPKERFSAEFPKEGPSILRIQQVVRGDSAAYFCASSPQDRVNEQFFGPGTRLTVL.